One and the same sample provided the 10 T cell receptor beta chains below, sequenced in a study of blood T cell repertoires in COVID-19. Libraries were prepared by immunoSEQ multiplex PCR; TCRdb keeps only in-frame clonotypes and omits some of them. This sample carries 160,000 or so clones, under 90% of them seen once, and the ten largest clones take about 8.6%. Material for sequencing was PBMCs or T cells enriched from blood (not recorded which). Source of these receptors: a woman aged 45-65 years who had recovered from COVID-19.

This chain joins TRBV7-3 and TRBJ2-1; 10 bases line up with TRBD2. V lost 4 bases and J lost 6; bases outside the gene matches: 15. CDR3 length equals 18 residues. Per germline, CDR1 SGHTA and CDR2 FQGTGA. CDR3 region: CASSSMIPLAGGRNEQFF. The CDR3 DNA sequence: TGTGCCAGCAGCTCTATGATACCCTTAGCGGGGGGCCGCAATGAGCAGTTCTTC.

The genes are TRBV3-1 (or the pseudogene TRBV3-2) and TRBJ2-2, with D perhaps TRBD2 (6 bases). Germline CDR1 and CDR2: LGHDT and YNNKEL (reference sequence). The CDR3 loop spans 15 amino acids. Trimming cost V 3 bases and J 3 bases, with 11 bases left between them. DNA for the CDR3: TGTGCCAGCAGCCAGAGGGACTTATACACCGGGGAGCTGTTTTTT. It encodes CASSQRDLYTGELFF.

This clone showed up just once. The chain is built from TRBV6-5 and TRBJ1-2; possible D gene TRBD1, 5 bases. Germline loops: CDR1 MNHEY, CDR2 SVGAGI. The V end lost 2 bases, the J end lost 6 bases, and 10 bases lay between the germline ends. The CDR3 totals 13 residues. The CDR3 nucleotides are TGTGCCAGCAGTTACCCAGGGTCGAATGGCTACACCTTC. Translating gives CASSYPGSNGYTF.

This clone appeared once. The rearrangement links TRBV28 to TRBJ2-7, with D maybe TRBD1 (6 bases). Germline-derived CDR1 and CDR2 are MDHEN and SYDVKM. Between the trimmed V and J ends, which lost 5 bases and 9 bases, there was a span of 11 bases. CDR3 size: 11 residues. The DNA of the CDR3 is TGTGCCAGCAGTGACAGGAGCCCGCAGTACTTC. Protein sequence: CASSDRSPQYF.

This clone appeared once. This rearrangement joins TRBV19 to TRBJ1-2; D is possibly TRBD1 (5 bases). Germline V gene sequence: CDR1 LNHDA, CDR2 SQIVND (reference sequence). V was cut by 5 bases and J by 4 bases, with 20 bases left in between. The CDR3 loop spans 16 amino acids. The CDR3 loop is CASSAQSDSIGYGYTF. Here the CDR3 DNA reads TGTGCCAGTAGTGCCCAGAGCGACAGTATCGGCTATGGCTACACCTTC.

In nucleotides, the CDR3 is TGTGCCAGCAGTTTAGGAGGGGGCCAAAACATTCAGTACTTC. Its translation: CASSLGGGQNIQYF. The genes are TRBV28 and TRBJ2-4, with D possibly matching TRBD1 (7 bases). The CDR3 is made up of 14 amino acids. CDR1 and CDR2 (germline): MDHEN, SYDVKM. The V end was cut by 2 bases, the J end by 5 bases, with 10 bases between.

The V gene is TRBV6-2 or TRBV6-3, the J gene TRBJ2-1, with TRBD2 as a possible D gene (6 bases). The CDR3 is made up of 13 amino acids. CDR1 is MNHEY and CDR2 is SVGEGT in the germline V gene. With 4 bases removed from V and 10 bases from J, the gap between germline ends came to 14 bases. CDR3 sequence reads: CASSSGSWGEQFF. The CDR3 DNA follows: TGTGCCAGCAGTTCCGGGAGCTGGGGGGAGCAGTTCTTC.

The chain recombines TRBV4-1 with TRBJ2-1, with 8 positions matching TRBD2. This CDR3 region has 15 residues. Losses at the gene ends were 1 base for V and 8 bases for J; bases not matched to a gene: 7. CDR1 is MGHRA, CDR2 YSYEKL, per germline. CDR3 in DNA: TGCGCCAGCAGCCAAGCATGGCGGGGGGAGGATGAGCAGTTCTTC. It is translated as CASSQAWRGEDEQFF.

CDR3 DNA sequence: TGCAGTGCTAGTCGACAAAGGGGGTACAATGAGCAGTTCTTC. Its protein is CSASRQRGYNEQFF. The chain is built from TRBV20-1 and TRBJ2-1, with D possibly being TRBD1 (6 bases). This CDR3 is 14 amino acids long. Trimming pared 3 bases from V and 4 bases from J, leaving 13 bases between. Germline-derived CDR1 and CDR2 are DFQATT and SNEGSKA (reference sequence).

The genes are TRBV7-2 and TRBJ2-3; possibly TRBD2 for D (6 bases). Trimming removed 5 bases at V and 4 bases at J, with 13 bases between. CDR3 size: 14 residues. CDR1 and CDR2 from the germline V gene are SGHTA and FQGNSA. The CDR3 region is CASSPGLRADTQYF. The CDR3 nucleotides are TGTGCCAGCAGCCCGGGACTTAGAGCAGATACGCAGTATTTT.